The T cell receptor beta chain under discussion was sequenced for a study of blood T cell repertoires in COVID-19. Germline V gene lookup returns CDR1 SGDLS and CDR2 YYNGEE. The J segment lost 8 bases and the V segment lost 3 bases, leaving 8 bases of the junction unmatched. CDR3 size: 15 residues. Using immunoSEQ multiplex PCR, the repertoire was profiled, and TCRdb retains in-frame clones only, with some absent. The data show around 330,000 clones, approximately 88% seen once. The chain recombines TRBV9 with TRBJ2-5, with TRBD2 identical over 12 bases. The sequence derives from a woman in her 30s with COVID-19, enrolled during active disease. Sequencing was carried out using peripheral blood. The CDR3 is CASSAGSGLAGTQYF. The DNA for the CDR3 is TGTGCCAGCAGCGCCGGATCAGGACTAGCGGGAACCCAGTACTTC.